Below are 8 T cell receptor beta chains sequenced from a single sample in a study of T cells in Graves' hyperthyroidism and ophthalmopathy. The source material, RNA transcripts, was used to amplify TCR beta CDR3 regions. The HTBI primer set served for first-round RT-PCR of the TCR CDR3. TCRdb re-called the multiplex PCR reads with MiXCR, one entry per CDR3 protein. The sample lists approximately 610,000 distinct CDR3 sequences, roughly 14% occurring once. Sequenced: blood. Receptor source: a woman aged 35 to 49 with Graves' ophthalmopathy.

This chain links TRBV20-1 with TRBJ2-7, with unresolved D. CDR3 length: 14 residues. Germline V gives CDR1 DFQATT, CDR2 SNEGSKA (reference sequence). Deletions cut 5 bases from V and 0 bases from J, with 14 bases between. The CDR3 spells CSAGQISSSYEQYF. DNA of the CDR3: TGCAGTGCTGGCCAGATTTCTAGCTCCTACGAGCAGTACTTC.

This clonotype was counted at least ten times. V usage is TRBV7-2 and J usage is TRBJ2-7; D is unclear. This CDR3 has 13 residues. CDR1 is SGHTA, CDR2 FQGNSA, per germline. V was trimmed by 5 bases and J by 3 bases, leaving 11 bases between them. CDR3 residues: CASSRNFLYEQYF. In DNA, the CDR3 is TGTGCCAGCAGCCGGAACTTCCTCTACGAGCAGTACTTC.

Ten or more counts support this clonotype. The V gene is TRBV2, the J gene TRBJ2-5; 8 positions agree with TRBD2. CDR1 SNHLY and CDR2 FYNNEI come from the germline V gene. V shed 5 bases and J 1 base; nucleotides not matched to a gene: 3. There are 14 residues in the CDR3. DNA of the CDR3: TGTGCCAGCAGTTATCGGGAGGGCCAAGAGACCCAGTACTTC. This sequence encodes CASSYREGQETQYF. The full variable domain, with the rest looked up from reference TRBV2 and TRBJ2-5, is EPEVTQTPSHQVTQMGQEVILRCVPISNHLYFYWYRQILGQKVEFLVSFYNNEISEKSEIFDDQFSVERPDGSNFTLKIRSTKLEDSAMYFCASSYREGQETQYFGPGTRLLVL.

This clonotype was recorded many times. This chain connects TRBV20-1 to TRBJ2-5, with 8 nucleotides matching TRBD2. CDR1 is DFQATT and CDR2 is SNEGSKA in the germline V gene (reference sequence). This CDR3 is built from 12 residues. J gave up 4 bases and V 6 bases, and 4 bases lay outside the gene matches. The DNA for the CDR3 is TGCAGTGCGGGCGGGGGGCCAGAGACCCAGTACTTC. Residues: CSAGGGPETQYF.

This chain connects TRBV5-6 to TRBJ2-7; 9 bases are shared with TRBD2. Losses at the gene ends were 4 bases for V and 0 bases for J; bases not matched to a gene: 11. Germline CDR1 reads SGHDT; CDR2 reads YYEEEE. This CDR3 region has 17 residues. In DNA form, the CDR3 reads TGTGCCAGCAGCCCCAACCGCGGACTAGCGATCTCCTACGAGCAGTACTTC. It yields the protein CASSPNRGLAISYEQYF.

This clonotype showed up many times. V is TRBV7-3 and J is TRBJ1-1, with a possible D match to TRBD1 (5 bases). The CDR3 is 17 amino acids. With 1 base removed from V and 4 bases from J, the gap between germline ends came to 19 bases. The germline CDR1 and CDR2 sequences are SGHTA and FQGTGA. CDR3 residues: CASSLNPFGAIGTEAFF. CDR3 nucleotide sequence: TGTGCCAGCAGCTTAAACCCATTTGGGGCGATAGGCACTGAAGCTTTCTTT.

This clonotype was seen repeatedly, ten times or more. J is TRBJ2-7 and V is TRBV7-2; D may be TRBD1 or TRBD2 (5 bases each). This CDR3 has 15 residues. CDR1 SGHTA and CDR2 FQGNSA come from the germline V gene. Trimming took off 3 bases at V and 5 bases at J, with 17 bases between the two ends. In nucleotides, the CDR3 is TGTGCCAGCAGCTTCTTAGGTGGGACCCCCGACGAGCAGTACTTC. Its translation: CASSFLGGTPDEQYF.

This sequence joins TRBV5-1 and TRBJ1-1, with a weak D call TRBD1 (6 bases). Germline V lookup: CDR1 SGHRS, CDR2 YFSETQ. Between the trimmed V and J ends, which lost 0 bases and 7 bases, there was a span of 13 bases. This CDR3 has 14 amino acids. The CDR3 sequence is CASSLEPGTREAFF. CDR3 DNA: TGCGCCAGCAGCTTGGAACCCGGGACACGTGAAGCTTTCTTT.